This T cell receptor beta chain is from a study of blood T cell repertoires in COVID-19. Study context: Nucleic acid was either cDNA or gDNA, and it came from T cells, B-cell-depleted T cells, or PBMCs.

Study processing details: Amplification of reference gene primers provided the estimated nucleated cell counts. TCRdb's copy holds only in-frame clones and misses some; the assay was immunoSEQ multiplex PCR. D and trimming come from the DNA, and the V and J calls and clone size come from that table. Of about 35,000 clones in the sample, more than 80% were seen once. V lost 7 bases and J lost 3, with 10 bases in between. This CDR3 contains 13 residues. Germline CDR1 and CDR2: MNHEY and SVGAGI. The receptor was derived from a man aged 55-75 years with active or convalescent COVID-19. What was sequenced was peripheral blood. V is TRBV6-5 and J is TRBJ1-3; D perhaps matches TRBD1 (5 bases). The CDR3 here is CASTSTVGNTIYF. In nucleotides, the CDR3 is TGTGCCAGCACCTCGACAGTTGGAAACACCATATATTTT.